Described below is a single T cell receptor (beta chain) sequence and its context. This clonotype was seen a single time. Its antigen specificity is not known. No much larger clonotype is one base removed from it; base qualities were not supplied. Support from one read is weak. To prepare the library, 5' RACE was applied. The sequencer listed for this sample is Illumina HiSeq 2500. A second PCR of roughly 7 to 11 cycles was performed with a sample-barcoded 5' primer and a J-beta primer mix. Each TCR beta cDNA molecule received a unique molecular identifier from a template-switch 5' adaptor carrying 12 random nucleotides. Each sample yielded at least 3 million CDR3-containing paired-end reads. All of the RNA was converted into first-strand cDNA using the Mint cDNA synthesis kit, with a TRBC-specific oligonucleotide serving as the primer. Following uracil-DNA glycosylase treatment, a first 18-cycle PCR with universal primers M1SS and BC2_uni_R was performed on all cDNA. The paper's processing steps were these. For normalization, 1 million high-quality reads were randomly selected from each sample, with every read carrying a distinct molecular identifier. Reads with shared molecular identifiers were discarded instead of being binned into consensus sequences. MiTCR, with a Q25 quality threshold and the strictest error-elimination algorithm, was used for CDR3 identification, clonotype clustering and error correction. Lower-bound total TCR beta diversity was estimated with a nonparametric unseen species model using Euler transformation. Through fastp at Q25 and MiXCR, TCRdb rebuilt clones from the public reads, retaining in-frame beta chains. Entries are consolidated by CDR3 protein sequence, retaining the most common genes and DNA. These V and J calls derive from TCRdb rather than the authors' analysis. The sample table contains about 690,000 distinct CDR3 sequences; only one count was recorded for over 40% of them. Approximately 29% of the sample is taken by the ten largest.

Systemically healthy Caucasian individuals from Russia, some 36 in total and aged about 6 to 95 years, were included as donors. About 10 milliliters of peripheral blood were drawn from each donor into EDTA-treated Vacutainer tubes. PBMCs were isolated by Ficoll-Paque density-gradient centrifugation, with at least 6.5 million obtained per sample. Trizol reagent was used to extract total RNA from the PBMCs, yielding at least 6 micrograms per sample. For every donor, flow cytometry on a PBMC aliquot measured the percentage of naive CD45RAhigh/CD27high T cells. The CDR3 has 14 amino acids, counting the end cysteine and phenylalanine. Only the CDR3 portion is preserved as DNA: 42 bases, with reading frame beginning at the first base. The junction shows trimming of 7 bases on V and 6 bases on J, plus 15 bases between the germline ends. The sample originates from a study of blood T cells in healthy people across ages (dated by TCRdb to 2014 to 2015). As for the study more broadly: In model experiments, template switching captured roughly one uniquely barcoded TCR beta cDNA molecule for every two T cells. Using deep sequencing normalized with unique cDNA molecular identifiers, the study measured how TCR beta repertoire diversity changes with age. The donors were divided into four age groups: young (average approximately 15 years), middle-aged (approximately 41), aged (about 56) and long-lived (around 87). To avoid experimental bias, donors of different ages were distributed randomly across sequencing lanes. Two additional independent replicas of 1 million unique cDNA reads from the same blood draw were analyzed for two donors (one aged 18 to 29 and one aged 80 or older). Paper-wide results and their limitations: Estimates of total diversity from one million sequenced T cells were regarded as lower bounds and underestimates. Because profiling used bulk unsorted PBMCs, naive and antigen-experienced compartments could not be compared conclusively. Observed TCR beta diversity correlated strongly with the percentage of naive T cells measured by flow cytometry. The long-lived group showed more naive CD4+ T cells, fewer expanded clones and increased TCR diversity than the aged group, suggesting age selection. Observed TCR beta diversity per million T cells fell roughly linearly with age, and a significant reduction was already apparent by age about 43. Donor CMV infection status was unknown, potentially confounding age-related changes in expanded clonotypes.

The chain uses TRBV12-3 or TRBV12-4 and TRBJ2-2; TRBD1 is possibly the D segment (5 matching bases). Sequences were obtained from blood. The clonotype comes from an elderly man in good health. The CDR3 region has the sequence CASTLSPRAGELFF. The bases read TGTGCCAGCACTCTATCCCCCAGGGCCGGGGAGCTGTTTTTT.